Listed here are 21 T cell receptor beta chains from one sample, sequenced in a study of blood T cell repertoires in COVID-19. Clones were sequenced by immunoSEQ multiplex PCR, and TCRdb holds only the in-frame ones, with some missing. The sample lists roughly 100,000 clones, more than 80% occurring once. The sample was peripheral blood. The receptors derive from a woman of 80 years or more with acute or convalescent COVID-19.

The CDR3 DNA reads as TGTGCCAGCAGCTCAAGACAGGGCAGCTATGGCTACACCTTC. Translating gives CASSSRQGSYGYTF. The chain employs TRBV7-8 and TRBJ1-2; 7 nucleotides match TRBD1. The germline V gene encodes CDR1 SGHVS and CDR2 FQNEAQ. CDR3 size: 14 residues. Trimming removed 4 bases from V and 4 bases from J; junction bases left unmatched: 6.

The chain is built from TRBV6-2 or TRBV6-3 and TRBJ2-7, with 10 bases lining up with TRBD1. The CDR3 loop spans 14 amino acids. The germline V gene has CDR1 MNHEY and CDR2 SVGEGT. V was clipped by 6 bases and J by 2 bases; unmatched bases: 4. This CDR3 is CASSYGQGAYEQYF. The CDR3 nucleotides are TGTGCCAGCAGCTATGGACAGGGGGCCTACGAGCAGTACTTC.

This chain uses TRBV25-1 with TRBJ1-2; D remains ambiguous. The V end was cut by 0 bases, the J end by 4 bases, with 15 bases between. This CDR3 is built from 16 residues. CDR1 and CDR2 (germline): MGHDK, SYGVNS. This CDR3 reads CASSEYGGGVPYGYTF. The CDR3 DNA reads TGTGCCAGCAGTGAATACGGTGGAGGAGTACCCTATGGCTACACCTTC.

The rearrangement uses TRBV10-3 and TRBJ1-1, with TRBD1 as a possible D gene (6 bases). V shed 5 bases and J shed 3 bases, with 7 bases lying between them. CDR1 and CDR2 from the germline V gene are ENHRY and SYGVKD. The CDR3 loop spans 12 amino acids. The chain's CDR3 is CAISTGYTEAFF. The CDR3 nucleotides read TGTGCCATCAGTACAGGGTACACTGAAGCTTTCTTT.

This rearrangement joins TRBV25-1 to TRBJ1-6, with 7 nucleotides matching TRBD1. The CDR3 runs 14 residues. Trimming at V came to 6 bases and at J to 6 bases, leaving 5 bases not matched to a gene. The V gene's germline CDR1 is MGHDK and CDR2 SYGVNS. This CDR3 reads CASSPGTANSPLHF. CDR3 coding DNA: TGTGCCAGCAGCCCCGGGACAGCTAATTCACCCCTCCACTTT.

The chain is built from TRBV25-1 and TRBJ1-1; 9 bases map to TRBD1. The V segment lost 5 bases and the J segment 5 bases; nucleotides outside the gene matches: 9. The CDR3 is 15 amino acids. CDR1 MGHDK and CDR2 SYGVNS come from the germline V gene. CDR3 in amino acids: CASSRPGTGITEAFF. The CDR3 DNA reads as TGTGCCAGCAGTCGCCCCGGGACAGGGATAACTGAAGCTTTCTTT.

The chain combines TRBV19 with TRBJ1-6; 7 bases align to TRBD1. This CDR3 is built from 17 residues. Germline V gene data show CDR1 as LNHDA and CDR2 as SQIVND (reference sequence). The J segment lost 4 bases and the V segment lost 3 bases, leaving 9 bases of the junction unmatched. In DNA form, the CDR3 reads TGTGCCAGTAGTATTCCCGTCGACAGGGTGTATAATTCACCCCTCCACTTT. Its translation is CASSIPVDRVYNSPLHF.

The chain couples TRBV18 to TRBJ1-1; 7 bases map to TRBD1. This CDR3 is built from 16 residues. Germline trimming cut 3 bases from V and 10 bases from J; bases unmatched to any gene: 17. Germline CDR1 and CDR2: KGHSH and LQKENI. The CDR3 region is CASSPLRTGKESVAFF. CDR3 nucleotide sequence: TGTGCCAGCTCACCCCTCCGGACAGGAAAGGAGAGCGTAGCTTTCTTT.

This clone was detected a few times. The CDR3 nucleotides read TGTGCCAGTAGTATTCAGGTTAGGGGCGAGCAGTACTTC. Residues: CASSIQVRGEQYF. The V and J genes are TRBV19 and TRBJ2-7, with D possibly TRBD1 on 5 matching bases. The CDR3 has 13 residues. Germline values: CDR1 LNHDA, CDR2 SQIVND (reference sequence). Trimming stripped 3 bases from V and 6 bases from J, with 12 bases between.

The chain links TRBV18 to TRBJ1-2; the D is unclear. Germline CDR1 reads KGHSH; CDR2 reads LQKENI. Trimming left V 2 bases short and J 5 bases short, with 18 bases between. CDR3 size: 16 residues. The CDR3 bases are TGTGCCAGCTCACCAGGGGTTGTTGAGGGAAGTTATGGCTACACCTTC. Protein sequence: CASSPGVVEGSYGYTF.

The V call is TRBV2, the J call TRBJ2-3; 8 nucleotides match TRBD2. Unmatched junction bases numbered 12, after V lost 8 bases and J lost 2 bases. This CDR3 is 16 amino acids long. Germline CDR1 SNHLY, CDR2 FYNNEI. CDR3 sequence reads: CASGSGGVRLTDTQYF. The CDR3 DNA reads as TGTGCCAGCGGAAGCGGGGGAGTCCGCCTCACAGATACGCAGTATTTT.

CDR3 in amino acids: CASSSTEGNTIYF. CDR3 coding DNA: TGTGCCAGCAGCTCGACAGAAGGAAACACCATATATTTT. The rearrangement uses TRBV11-2 and TRBJ1-3; tentatively, D is TRBD1 (5 bases). V lost 4 bases and J lost 4, with 8 bases in between. The CDR3 runs to 13 residues. Germline CDR1 SGHAT, CDR2 FQNNGV.

The J gene is TRBJ1-5, the V gene TRBV21-1; the D call in the table, TRBD1, was not verified against the DNA. TRBV21-1 is a pseudogene. This CDR3 has 16 residues. CDR3 nucleotides: TGTGCCAGCAGCAAATCCCACACAGGGGTTTATCAGCCCCAGCATTTT. Translating gives CASSKSHTGVYQPQHF.

The chain has TRBV7-2 and TRBJ1-4; 8 bases map to TRBD1. V lost 5 bases, J lost 7 bases, and 9 bases stayed unmatched. The length of the CDR3 is 15 residues. Germline V CDR1 and CDR2: SGHTA, FQGNSA. DNA for the CDR3: TGTGCCAGCAGCCTTAACAGGGGGTCCTTTGAAAAACTGTTTTTT. It is translated as CASSLNRGSFEKLFF.

This chain joins TRBV28 and TRBJ2-2, with D perhaps matching TRBD1 (6 bases). The CDR3 is 14 residues long. Germline V lookup: CDR1 MDHEN, CDR2 SYDVKM. V gave up 6 bases and J gave up 6 bases, with 14 bases separating them. CDR3 bases: TGTGCCAGCAGCCTTACAAGGGGGTCCGGGGAGCTGTTTTTT. Protein product: CASSLTRGSGELFF.

The CDR3 region is CASSNIQGSRQPQHF. CDR3 nucleotides: TGTGCCAGCAGCAACATTCAGGGGTCCCGTCAGCCCCAGCATTTT. The chain employs TRBV6-2 or TRBV6-3 and TRBJ1-5; a possible D gene is TRBD1 (6 bases). Trimming stripped 6 bases from V and 6 bases from J, with 18 bases between. This CDR3 spans 15 amino acids. Per germline, CDR1 MNHEY and CDR2 SVGEGT.

The rearrangement uses TRBV19 and TRBJ1-6; D not certain. CDR1 is LNHDA and CDR2 is SQIVND in the germline V gene (reference sequence). Trimming took 3 bases from V and 7 from J, leaving 10 bases between them. The CDR3 extends over 14 amino acids. The CDR3 is CASSIGTENSPLHF. In nucleotides, the CDR3 is TGTGCCAGTAGTATTGGAACGGAGAATTCACCCCTCCACTTT.

The chain combines TRBV5-6 with TRBJ2-5; 8 bases agree with TRBD1. CDR3 length: 13 amino acids. Germline V gives CDR1 SGHDT, CDR2 YYEEEE. Unmatched junction bases numbered 1, after V lost 3 bases and J lost 3 bases. CDR3 DNA sequence: TGTGCCAGCAGCTCGACAGGGGAAGAGACCCAGTACTTC. Amino acids: CASSSTGEETQYF. The entire variable domain, with the rest obtained from reference TRBV5-6 and TRBJ2-5, is as follows: DAGVTQSPTHLIKTRGQQVTLRCSPKSGHDTVSWYQQALGQGPQFIFQYYEEEERQRGNFPDRFSGHQFPNYSSELNVNALLLGDSALYLCASSSTGEETQYFGPGTRLLVL.

In this sample, this clone turned up a few times. The rearrangement links TRBV19 to TRBJ1-5; the D is unclear. V lost 1 base and J 4 bases, leaving 17 bases between the germline ends. CDR1 LNHDA and CDR2 SQIVND come from the germline V gene (reference sequence). The CDR3 has 17 residues. CDR3 residues: CASSIVPSGQTNQPQHF. CDR3 DNA sequence: TGTGCCAGTAGTATAGTTCCAAGCGGGCAGACAAATCAGCCCCAGCATTTT.

The rearrangement links TRBV3-1 (or the pseudogene TRBV3-2) to TRBJ2-4; TRBD2 matches 9 bases. Germline V lookup: CDR1 LGHDT, CDR2 YNNKEL (reference sequence). The V and J ends lost 3 bases and 9 bases, in that order; junction bases with no gene match: 0. The CDR3 runs 12 residues. CDR3 sequence: CASSQRGGIQYF. The CDR3 coding sequence is TGTGCCAGCAGCCAGCGGGGGGGCATTCAGTACTTC.

The genes are TRBV5-1 and TRBJ1-1; 7 bases line up with TRBD1. This CDR3 contains 14 residues. Germline CDR1 is SGHRS and CDR2 is YFSETQ. Unmatched junction bases numbered 10, after V lost 6 bases and J lost 5 bases. CDR3: CASKDSKQGTEAFF. The CDR3 region has the DNA TGCGCCAGCAAAGACAGCAAACAGGGGACTGAAGCTTTCTTT.